The rows below give T cell receptor beta chains drawn from one sample of a study of blood T cell repertoires in COVID-19. Measured with immunoSEQ multiplex PCR; TCRdb has only the in-frame clones, and not every one. The sample carries about 75,000 clones, more than 75% recorded once. The sequencing input was peripheral blood. These receptors were taken from a human donor in a cohort sampled during active COVID-19. Each CDR3 is given with its conserved first and last residue. Fields, in order: D gene, V gene, clone size, J gene, CDR3 DNA, CDR3 protein. D genes are given only for firm matches. Clone size appears in some rows only: once, few, many, or a class for an expanded clone.

d_gene: TRBD2; v_gene: TRBV30; abundance: -; j_gene: TRBJ2-3; CDR3nt: TGTGCCTGGAGGACTAGCGGGAGAACAGATACGCAGTATTTT; CDR3aa: CAWRTSGRTDTQYF
d_gene: -; v_gene: TRBV5-1; abundance: -; j_gene: TRBJ1-2; CDR3nt: TGCGCCAGCAGCTTAAGGGGTCACGCTAACTATGGCTACACCTTC; CDR3aa: CASSLRGHANYGYTF
d_gene: TRBD1; v_gene: TRBV19; abundance: once; j_gene: TRBJ1-6; CDR3nt: TGTGCCAGTAGAACTACCGGGACAGGGGAGGGACCCCTCCACTTT; CDR3aa: CASRTTGTGEGPLHF
d_gene: -; v_gene: TRBV5-5; abundance: -; j_gene: TRBJ2-7; CDR3nt: TGTGCCAGCAGCAGCTACGACAGGAACTCCTACGAGCAGTACTTC; CDR3aa: CASSSYDRNSYEQYF
d_gene: TRBD2; v_gene: TRBV18; abundance: -; j_gene: TRBJ2-1; CDR3nt: TGTGCCAGCTCACCCATCGGGGGGGGCAGGAATGAGCAGTTCTTC; CDR3aa: CASSPIGGGRNEQFF
d_gene: -; v_gene: TRBV5-1; abundance: -; j_gene: TRBJ2-1; CDR3nt: TGCGCCAGCAGCTTGGGCAGCGATGAGCAGTTCTTC; CDR3aa: CASSLGSDEQFF
d_gene: TRBD1; v_gene: TRBV5-8; abundance: -; j_gene: TRBJ2-2; CDR3nt: TGTGCCAGCAGGACAGGGGGCAACACCGGGGAGCTGTTTTTT; CDR3aa: CASRTGGNTGELFF
d_gene: TRBD1; v_gene: TRBV3-1/TRBV3-2; abundance: -; j_gene: TRBJ1-1; CDR3nt: TGTGCCAGCAGCCAACCAGACAGGGGGCGAAATGAAGCTTTCTTT; CDR3aa: CASSQPDRGRNEAFF
d_gene: TRBD1; v_gene: TRBV28; abundance: -; j_gene: TRBJ2-7; CDR3nt: TGTGCCAGCGGCGGGACAGGGGCCCACGAGCAGTACTTC; CDR3aa: CASGGTGAHEQYF
d_gene: TRBD1; v_gene: TRBV27; abundance: -; j_gene: TRBJ1-1; CDR3nt: TGTGCCAGCGCTTCAGGGACAGTTACTGAAGCTTTCTTT; CDR3aa: CASASGTVTEAFF
d_gene: -; v_gene: TRBV21-1; abundance: -; j_gene: TRBJ2-1; CDR3nt: TGTGCCAGCAGCAAAGAGGCACTAAAGCTAGCGGGAGGCTCGGGTGAGCAGTTCTTC; CDR3aa: CASSKEALKLAGGSGEQFF
d_gene: TRBD2; v_gene: TRBV5-5; abundance: -; j_gene: TRBJ2-1; CDR3nt: TGTGCCAGCAGCTTTGTCCTAATGACTAGCGGGACCTACAATGAGCAGTTCTTC; CDR3aa: CASSFVLMTSGTYNEQFF
d_gene: TRBD1; v_gene: TRBV27; abundance: -; j_gene: TRBJ1-4; CDR3nt: TGTGCCAGCATCGGACCAGGGGGCAGGGGTAATGAAAAACTGTTTTTT; CDR3aa: CASIGPGGRGNEKLFF
d_gene: TRBD1; v_gene: TRBV6-5; abundance: -; j_gene: TRBJ2-7; CDR3nt: TGTGCCAGCAGCCTCAGGGGGCGCCCCTACGAGCAGTACTTC; CDR3aa: CASSLRGRPYEQYF
d_gene: TRBD1; v_gene: TRBV2; abundance: -; j_gene: TRBJ1-2; CDR3nt: TGTGCCAGCAGCTCCTTAGGGGGCTCTAACTATGGCTACACCTTC; CDR3aa: CASSSLGGSNYGYTF
d_gene: TRBD1; v_gene: TRBV28; abundance: -; j_gene: TRBJ1-2; CDR3nt: TGTGCCAGCAGAGGGCTTCCGGGACAGGGTGGAAAGACGGTCTATGGCTACACCTTC; CDR3aa: CASRGLPGQGGKTVYGYTF
d_gene: TRBD1; v_gene: TRBV19; abundance: -; j_gene: TRBJ1-2; CDR3nt: TGTGCCAGTAGTATAAGCCCAGGGGGCAACTATGGCTACACCTTC; CDR3aa: CASSISPGGNYGYTF
d_gene: -; v_gene: TRBV7-9; abundance: -; j_gene: TRBJ1-2; CDR3nt: TGTGCCAGCAGCTTCACGGGGGGCGATGGCTACACCTTC; CDR3aa: CASSFTGGDGYTF
d_gene: -; v_gene: TRBV4-1; abundance: -; j_gene: TRBJ2-1; CDR3nt: TGCGCCAGCAGCCAAGAGGCGGCACTTATGAGCTCCTACAATGAGCAGTTCTTC; CDR3aa: CASSQEAALMSSYNEQFF
d_gene: TRBD1; v_gene: TRBV27; abundance: -; j_gene: TRBJ2-7; CDR3nt: TGTGCCAGCAGTTTAAGCTACAGGGGGAGCTCCTACGAGCAGTACTTC; CDR3aa: CASSLSYRGSSYEQYF
d_gene: TRBD1; v_gene: TRBV30; abundance: once; j_gene: TRBJ1-5; CDR3nt: TGTGCCTGGAGTGACAGGGGTCAGCAGCCCCAGCATTTT; CDR3aa: CAWSDRGQQPQHF
d_gene: -; v_gene: TRBV5-1; abundance: -; j_gene: TRBJ1-1; CDR3nt: TGCGCCAGCAGCTTGGTTGCGGGGAACACTGAAGCTTTCTTT; CDR3aa: CASSLVAGNTEAFF
d_gene: TRBD1; v_gene: TRBV5-1; abundance: -; j_gene: TRBJ2-7; CDR3nt: TGCGCCAGCAGCTCTGACAGGGTCGAGCAGTACTTC; CDR3aa: CASSSDRVEQYF
d_gene: -; v_gene: TRBV20-1; abundance: -; j_gene: TRBJ1-2; CDR3nt: TGCAGTGCTAGTTCCGCCAGGGACTATGGCTACACCTTC; CDR3aa: CSASSARDYGYTF
d_gene: TRBD1; v_gene: TRBV27; abundance: -; j_gene: TRBJ2-7; CDR3nt: TGTGCCAGCAGCCTCCCAGGGGGAATCCACGAGCAGTACTTC; CDR3aa: CASSLPGGIHEQYF
d_gene: TRBD1; v_gene: TRBV4-1; abundance: -; j_gene: TRBJ2-5; CDR3nt: TGCGCCAGCAGCCAAGATCCCTCAGGGGGCCCGGGTATAACGCAGACCCAGTACTTC; CDR3aa: CASSQDPSGGPGITQTQYF